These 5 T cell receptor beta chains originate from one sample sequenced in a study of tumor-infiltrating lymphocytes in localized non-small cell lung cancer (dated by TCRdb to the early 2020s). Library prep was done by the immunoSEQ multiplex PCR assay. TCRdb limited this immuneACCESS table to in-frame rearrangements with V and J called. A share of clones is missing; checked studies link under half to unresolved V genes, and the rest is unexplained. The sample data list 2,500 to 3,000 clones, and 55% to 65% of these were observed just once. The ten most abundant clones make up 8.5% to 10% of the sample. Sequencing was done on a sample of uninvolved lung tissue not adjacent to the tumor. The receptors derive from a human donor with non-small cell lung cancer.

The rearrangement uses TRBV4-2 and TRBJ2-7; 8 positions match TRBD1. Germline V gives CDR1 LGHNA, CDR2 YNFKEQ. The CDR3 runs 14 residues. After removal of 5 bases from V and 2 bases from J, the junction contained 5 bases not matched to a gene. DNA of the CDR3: TGTGCCAGCAGCGACCGGACAGGGACCTACGAGCAGTACTTC. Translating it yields CASSDRTGTYEQYF.

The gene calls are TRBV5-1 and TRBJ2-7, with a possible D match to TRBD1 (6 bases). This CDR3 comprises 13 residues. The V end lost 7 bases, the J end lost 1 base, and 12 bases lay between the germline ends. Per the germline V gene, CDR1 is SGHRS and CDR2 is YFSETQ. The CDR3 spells CASRTVASYEQYF. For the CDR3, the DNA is TGCGCCAGCCGGACAGTTGCTTCCTACGAGCAGTACTTC.

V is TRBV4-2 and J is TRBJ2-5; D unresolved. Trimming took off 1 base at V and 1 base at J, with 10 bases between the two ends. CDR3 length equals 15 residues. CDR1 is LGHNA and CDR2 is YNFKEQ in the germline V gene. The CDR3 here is CASSQVAESQETQYF. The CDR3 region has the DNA TGTGCCAGCAGCCAAGTCGCGGAGAGCCAAGAGACCCAGTACTTC.

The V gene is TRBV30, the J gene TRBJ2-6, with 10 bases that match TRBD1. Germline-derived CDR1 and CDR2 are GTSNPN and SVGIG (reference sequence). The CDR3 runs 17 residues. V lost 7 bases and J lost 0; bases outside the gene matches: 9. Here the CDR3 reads CASLPGTGASGANVLTF. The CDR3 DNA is TGTGCCTCACTCCCCGGGACAGGGGCCTCTGGGGCCAACGTCCTGACTTTC.

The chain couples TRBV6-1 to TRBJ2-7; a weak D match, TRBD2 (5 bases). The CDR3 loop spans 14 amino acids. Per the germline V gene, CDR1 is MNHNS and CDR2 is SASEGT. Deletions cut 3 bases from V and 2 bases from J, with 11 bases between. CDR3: CASSDSGRAYEQYF. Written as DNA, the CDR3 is TGTGCCAGCAGTGATTCGGGAAGGGCCTACGAGCAGTACTTC.